This T cell receptor beta chain was documented in a study of blood T cell repertoires in COVID-19. Study details: The cDNA or gDNA used as material had been derived from T cells, B-cell-depleted T cells, or PBMCs.

This clone occurred a few times. Trimming took 1 base from V and 9 from J, leaving 13 bases between them. The CDR3 extends over 15 amino acids. The germline V gene has CDR1 LGHNA and CDR2 YSLEER. In the authors' workflow: Using reference gene primer amplification, nucleated cell counts were estimated. The table came from immunoSEQ multiplex PCR; TCRdb's copy has only in-frame clones and leaves some out. V and J calls and clone size come straight from that table; D and trimming were deduced from the DNA. The sample has nearly 110,000 clones; about four fifths are singletons. Source material: peripheral blood. This sequence was found in a man between 65 and 85 years old with acute or convalescent COVID-19. The chain is built from TRBV4-3 and TRBJ1-6; D gene ambiguous. The chain's CDR3 is CASSQVQQLFSPLHF. The CDR3 DNA follows: TGCGCCAGCAGCCAAGTTCAACAGTTGTTTTCACCCCTCCACTTT.